The 27 T cell receptor beta chains given below trace back to one sample, sequenced in a study of shared clonotypes between healthy human individuals. Sequenced by immunoSEQ multiplex PCR; TCRdb stores in-frame clones only, minus some. The sample comprises around 2.1 million clones, approximately 96% of which are singletons, and roughly 0.13% rests with the top ten. The material sequenced was naive CD4+ T cells sorted from blood. Subset specified: CD45RA+ positively selected. Receptors were obtained from a man aged 18-30 years in good health.

This sequence joins TRBV16 and TRBJ2-4; 10 bases agree with TRBD1. CDR3 length: 14 amino acids. The V gene end was trimmed by 1 base and the J gene end by 14 bases; junction bases not matched to a gene: 8. The germline CDR1 and CDR2 sequences are KGHSY and FQNENV. CDR3 protein: CASSQWGQGLGKYF. The CDR3 DNA is TGTGCCAGCAGCCAATGGGGACAGGGGTTGGGAAAGTACTTC. The variable domain in full, with the rest retrieved from reference TRBV16 and TRBJ2-4, is GEEVAQTPKHLVRGEGQKAKLYCAPIKGHSYVFWYQQVLKNEFKFLISFQNENVFDETGMPKERFSAKCLPNSPCSLEIQATKLEDSAVYFCASSQWGQGLGKYFGAGTRLSVL.

This chain joins TRBV6-5 and TRBJ2-3; D gene uncertain. CDR1 is MNHEY and CDR2 is SVGAGI in the germline V gene. Trimming pared 2 bases from V and 2 bases from J, leaving 5 bases between. The CDR3 is 13 amino acids. As DNA, the CDR3 is TGTGCCAGCAGTTACCTATACACAGATACGCAGTATTTT. This encodes CASSYLYTDTQYF.

J is TRBJ2-3 and V is TRBV10-3; the D gene is possibly TRBD1 (6 bases). This CDR3 has 15 amino acids. With 11 bases removed from V and 3 bases from J, the gap between germline ends came to 21 bases. CDR1 is ENHRY, CDR2 SYGVKD, per germline. CDR3 protein: CAALSDSRFTDTQYF. DNA of the CDR3: TGTGCCGCCCTATCGGACAGCCGATTTACAGATACGCAGTATTTT.

Concerning this clone itself: One end of the junction is discordant with germline, which a read error may explain. V is TRBV20-1 and J is TRBJ2-3; D might be TRBD2 (5 bases). Germline V CDR1 and CDR2: DFQATT, SNEGSKA (reference sequence). The length of the CDR3 is 11 residues. The CDR3: CSAREGLLALF. Here the CDR3 DNA reads TGCAGTGCTAGAGAAGGGCTTCTAGCTCTTTTT.

V usage is TRBV6-5 and J usage is TRBJ2-7, with D hard to call. V was clipped by 0 bases and J by 6 bases, with 9 bases between them. The CDR3 length is 13 residues. Germline CDR1 is MNHEY and CDR2 is SVGAGI. The CDR3 DNA sequence: TGTGCCAGCAGTTACTCACCCTTTGGCGAGCAGTACTTC. Protein sequence: CASSYSPFGEQYF.

The chain employs TRBV5-1 and TRBJ1-6; D is undetermined. Looked up from germline, CDR1 is SGHRS and CDR2 is YFSETQ. V lost 2 bases and J 7 bases, leaving 13 bases between the germline ends. The CDR3 runs 15 residues. The DNA for the CDR3 is TGCGCCAGCAGCTTCGAGGGAGGACCGAATTCACCCCTCCACTTT. Encoded protein: CASSFEGGPNSPLHF. Based on the CDR3 plus reference TRBV5-1 and TRBJ1-6, the full variable domain is KAGVTQTPRYLIKTRGQQVTLSCSPISGHRSVSWYQQTPGQGLQFLFEYFSETQRNKGNFPGRFSGRQFSNSRSEMNVSTLELGDSALYLCASSFEGGPNSPLHFGNGTRLTVT.

About this clone: This same CDR3 is encoded by further DNA sequences in the sample. The chain couples TRBV9 to TRBJ2-3; TRBD2 agrees at 8 bases. V lost 0 bases and J lost 0; bases outside the gene matches: 3. CDR1 and CDR2 (germline): SGDLS, YYNGEE. This CDR3 region has 16 residues. The CDR3 DNA sequence: TGTGCCAGCAGCGTAGCTCTAGCGGGTAGCACAGATACGCAGTATTTT. Its translation is CASSVALAGSTDTQYF.

This rearrangement joins TRBV7-2 to TRBJ1-1; possible D gene TRBD1, 6 bases. Germline V gene data show CDR1 as SGHTA and CDR2 as FQGNSA. V was shortened by 2 bases and J by 5 bases, with 15 bases between the two germline ends. CDR3 length equals 15 residues. The CDR3 region is CASSLFPGEVTEAFF. CDR3 bases: TGTGCCAGCAGCTTATTCCCAGGGGAGGTAACTGAAGCTTTCTTT. Combining the CDR3 with reference TRBV7-2 and TRBJ1-1 gives the whole variable domain GAGVSQSPSNKVTEKGKDVELRCDPISGHTALYWYRQSLGQGLEFLIYFQGNSAPDKSGLPSDRFSAERTGGSVSTLTIQRTQQEDSAVYLCASSLFPGEVTEAFFGQGTRLTVV.

Concerning this clone: Different DNA sequences within this sample yield the same CDR3. This chain uses TRBV5-4 with TRBJ2-7, with TRBD2 matching 13 bases. Trimming took 0 bases from V and 2 from J; bases not matched to a gene: 2. The CDR3 sequence is 16 residues long. Germline CDR1 and CDR2: SGHNT and YYREEE (reference sequence). CDR3 loop: CASSLGGLAGPYEQYF. The CDR3 DNA reads TGTGCCAGCAGCTTGGGGGGACTAGCGGGACCCTACGAGCAGTACTTC.

This chain connects TRBV5-1 to TRBJ2-4; possible D gene TRBD2, 6 bases. The V gene lost 0 bases and the J gene lost 5 bases, with 18 bases spanning the gap. Germline V gives CDR1 SGHRS, CDR2 YFSETQ. The CDR3 is 17 amino acids. The CDR3 coding sequence is TGCGCCAGCAGCTTGGTCGTTGGGGGGAAAGGAGAAAACATTCAGTACTTC. Translating gives CASSLVVGGKGENIQYF.

This clone was detected once. The V and J genes are TRBV5-1 and TRBJ2-7; D ambiguous. Germline lookup yields CDR1 SGHRS and CDR2 YFSETQ. There are 15 residues in the CDR3. Trimming stripped 1 base from V and 9 bases from J, with 20 bases between. CDR3 region: CASSLNPSMELGQYF. In DNA, the CDR3 is TGCGCCAGCAGCTTGAATCCTTCTATGGAGCTCGGGCAGTACTTC.

The chain combines TRBV11-2 with TRBJ1-3; TRBD1 is a possible D gene (6 bases). Germline-derived CDR1 and CDR2 are SGHAT and FQNNGV. The CDR3 is 15 amino acids. V was clipped by 5 bases and J by 1 base, with 12 bases between them. CDR3 nucleotide sequence: TGTGCCAGCAGCCTCACAGGGTTGTCTGGAAACACCATATATTTT. This encodes CASSLTGLSGNTIYF.

The chain has TRBV10-1 and TRBJ1-2, with 7 nucleotides matching TRBD1. Losses at the gene ends were 9 bases for V and 5 bases for J; bases not matched to a gene: 9. From germline, CDR1 is WNHNN and CDR2 SYGVQD (reference sequence). The CDR3 consists of 13 residues. The CDR3 sequence: CARPNRGGYGYTF. CDR3 DNA: TGCGCCAGACCGAACAGGGGAGGGTATGGCTACACCTTC.

This chain connects TRBV4-1 to TRBJ1-1; 11 positions match TRBD1. The CDR3 length is 15 residues. V shed 5 bases and J 7 bases; nucleotides not matched to a gene: 9. Germline CDR1 reads MGHRA; CDR2 reads YSYEKL. CDR3 loop: CASSNRDRGFVEAFF. CDR3 sequence (DNA): TGCGCCAGCAGCAACCGGGACAGGGGGTTTGTTGAAGCTTTCTTT.

The chain couples TRBV7-9 to TRBJ1-4; the D is unclear. CDR1 is SEHNR and CDR2 is FQNEAQ in the germline V gene (reference sequence). The CDR3 extends over 15 amino acids. Trimming took 0 bases from V and 1 from J, leaving 6 bases between them. CDR3 DNA: TGTGCCAGCAGCTTAGCGGGCGGAACTAATGAAAAACTGTTTTTT. Its translation: CASSLAGGTNEKLFF.

The chain links TRBV6-1 to TRBJ2-1, with 8 bases lining up with TRBD2. Germline CDR1 reads MNHNS; CDR2 reads SASEGT. The CDR3 consists of 14 residues. V lost 0 bases, J lost 5 bases, and 0 bases stayed unmatched. CDR3 DNA: TGTGCCAGCAGTGAAGCGCGGGGGGACAATGAGCAGTTCTTC. Amino acid sequence: CASSEARGDNEQFF.

This chain joins TRBV5-6 and TRBJ2-7, with D perhaps given as TRBD1 or TRBD2 (6 bases each). The germline V gene has CDR1 SGHDT and CDR2 YYEEEE. V was shortened by 5 bases and J by 1 base, with 16 bases between the two germline ends. The CDR3 consists of 15 residues. CDR3 amino acids: CASSPLRGRSYEQYF. For the CDR3, the DNA is TGTGCCAGCAGTCCCCTTAGGGGGAGGTCCTACGAGCAGTACTTC.

The chain combines TRBV30 with TRBJ2-7; D remains ambiguous. Trimming left V 0 bases short and J 1 base short, with 10 bases between. CDR1 GTSNPN and CDR2 SVGIG come from the germline V gene (reference sequence). This CDR3 spans 14 amino acids. The chain's CDR3 is CAWSVTALSYEQYF. The CDR3 nucleotides read TGTGCCTGGAGTGTTACGGCTCTTTCCTACGAGCAGTACTTC.

This clone was detected once. This chain uses TRBV5-1 with TRBJ2-3; 11 bases line up with TRBD1. The length of the CDR3 is 16 residues. The ends lost 4 bases at V and 1 base at J; junction bases unmatched: 5. In germline, CDR1 is SGHRS, CDR2 YFSETQ. For the CDR3, the DNA is TGCGCCAGCAGCCCAGGGACAGGGGGAGGCACAGATACGCAGTATTTT. Its translation is CASSPGTGGGTDTQYF.

This clone has only one observation. J is TRBJ2-3 and V is TRBV7-9; D is uncertain. Germline V gene lookup returns CDR1 SEHNR and CDR2 FQNEAQ (reference sequence). The CDR3 is made up of 15 amino acids. V shed 5 bases and J shed 2 bases, with 14 bases lying between them. The chain's CDR3 is CASSARPTSTDTQYF. CDR3 DNA: TGTGCCAGCAGCGCCCGACCCACATCCACAGATACGCAGTATTTT.

The rearrangement links TRBV5-1 to TRBJ2-3, with D tentatively TRBD1 (6 bases). Trimming left V 5 bases short and J 2 bases short, with 6 bases between. CDR3 length equals 12 residues. Germline V gene lookup returns CDR1 SGHRS and CDR2 YFSETQ. CDR3 nucleotide sequence: TGCGCCAGCAGGGGGGCCACAGATACGCAGTATTTT. Its protein product is CASRGATDTQYF.

In the case of this clone: Other DNA variants within this sample encode the same CDR3. The rearrangement uses TRBV5-1 and TRBJ1-5, with D perhaps matching TRBD1 (5 bases). CDR1 SGHRS and CDR2 YFSETQ come from the germline V gene. CDR3 size: 14 residues. V lost 2 bases to trimming and J lost 3 bases, with 9 bases between them. The CDR3 nucleotides read TGCGCCAGCAGCTTAACAGGTTCCAATCAGCCCCAGCATTTT. It encodes CASSLTGSNQPQHF.

The V call is TRBV4-1, the J call TRBJ1-5, with 9 bases aligning to TRBD1. V lost 4 bases to trimming and J lost 3 bases; unmatched junction nucleotides: 7. Per the germline V gene, CDR1 is MGHRA and CDR2 is YSYEKL. The CDR3 covers 16 residues. The CDR3 coding sequence is TGCGCCAGCAGCCTAGGACAGGGGACGTTCAATCAGCCCCAGCATTTT. Its protein product is CASSLGQGTFNQPQHF.

The chain couples TRBV10-2 to TRBJ2-7; 7 positions agree with TRBD2. The length of the CDR3 is 14 residues. V lost 6 bases and J lost 6; bases outside the gene matches: 11. Germline V gives CDR1 WSHSY, CDR2 SAAADI. For the CDR3, the DNA is TGCGCCAGCAGCCCCGCGGGGGAATGGGTCGAGCAGTACTTC. This encodes CASSPAGEWVEQYF.

This sequence joins TRBV2 and TRBJ2-5; TRBD2 aligns across 9 bases. Germline CDR1 SNHLY, CDR2 FYNNEI. V shed 3 bases, J shed 4 bases, and the junction held 3 bases outside the gene matches. This CDR3 region has 14 residues. The CDR3 DNA is TGTGCCAGCAGTGAGCGGGGGGGCCGAGAGACCCAGTACTTC. Translation gives CASSERGGRETQYF.

This clone turned up a few times. The identical CDR3 is also encoded by other nucleotide sequences in the sample. The V and J genes are TRBV11-3 and TRBJ2-3; 10 nucleotides align to TRBD2. The CDR3 totals 16 residues. Unmatched junction bases numbered 4, after V lost 1 base and J lost 3 bases. Per germline, CDR1 SGHNT and CDR2 YENEEA. This CDR3 is CASSLGTSGTTDTQYF. In nucleotides, the CDR3 is TGTGCCAGCAGCTTAGGTACTAGCGGGACGACAGATACGCAGTATTTT.

A word on this clone: Within the sample, other DNA sequences also encode this same CDR3. The J gene is TRBJ2-7, the V gene TRBV6-1, with a tentative D call TRBD1 (6 bases). The CDR3 sequence is 13 residues long. The V gene's germline CDR1 is MNHNS and CDR2 SASEGT. Trimming removed 6 bases from V and 0 bases from J, with 9 bases in between. Written as DNA, the CDR3 is TGTGCCAGCAGAACAGGGAGCTCCTACGAGCAGTACTTC. The encoded protein is CASRTGSSYEQYF.